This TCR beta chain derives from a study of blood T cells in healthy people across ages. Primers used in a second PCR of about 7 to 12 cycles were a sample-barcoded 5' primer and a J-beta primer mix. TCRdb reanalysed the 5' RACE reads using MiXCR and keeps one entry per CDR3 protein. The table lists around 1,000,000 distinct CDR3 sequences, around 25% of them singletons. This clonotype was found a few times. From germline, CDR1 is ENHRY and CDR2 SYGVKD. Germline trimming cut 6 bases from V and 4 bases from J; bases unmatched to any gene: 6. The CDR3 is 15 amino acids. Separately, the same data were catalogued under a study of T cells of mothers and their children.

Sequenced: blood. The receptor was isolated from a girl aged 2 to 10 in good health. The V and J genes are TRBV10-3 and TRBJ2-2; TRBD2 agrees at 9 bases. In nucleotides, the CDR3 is TGTGCCATCAGAGCGCGGGAGGGCCCCACCGGGGAGCTGTTTTTT. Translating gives CAIRAREGPTGELFF.